Below, 21 T cell receptor beta chains from the same sample are listed, as sequenced in a study of T-cell memory formation after mild COVID-19 (dated by TCRdb to the early 2020s). The library was produced with 5' RACE. The listed sequencing device is Illumina NovaSeq 6000. TCRdb redid the processing of the public reads, applying fastp at Q25 and MiXCR, and retained in-frame beta chains. CDR3 protein sequences are deduplicated, and each keeps its most common genes and DNA. This sample holds fewer than 140,000 distinct CDR3 sequences; around 11% were observed only once. The ten largest clonotypes hold about 27% of the sample. Specimen: PBMCs or a T cell subset sorted from them (not recorded which). The source is an adult woman who had mild COVID-19 (a few samples of this study predate the infection). The sample titles of this study are shuffled in the database, so cell type and time point are left out; the donor was told from shared clones.

This clonotype was seen at least ten times. The rearrangement uses TRBV20-1 and TRBJ2-3; no reliable D call. Trimming took off 4 bases at V and 2 bases at J, with 19 bases between the two ends. Germline V CDR1 and CDR2: DFQATT, SNEGSKA (reference sequence). CDR3 length equals 16 residues. CDR3 residues: CSAIPYRDSVTDTQYF. CDR3 DNA sequence: TGCAGTGCTATACCTTATAGAGATTCCGTCACAGATACGCAGTATTTT.

A few counts support this clonotype. The rearrangement uses TRBV7-8 and TRBJ1-1; no reliable D call. Per germline, CDR1 SGHVS and CDR2 FQNEAQ. The CDR3 runs 16 residues. The V and J ends lost 5 bases and 0 bases respectively, with 16 bases between them. CDR3 residues: CASSPGLSWVNTEAFF. The CDR3 DNA reads as TGTGCCAGCAGCCCGGGGTTATCCTGGGTGAACACTGAAGCTTTCTTT. The full variable domain, in which reference TRBV7-8 and TRBJ1-1 provide the parts outside the CDR3, is GAGVSQSPRYKVAKRGQDVALRCDPISGHVSLFWYQQALGQGPEFLTYFQNEAQLDKSGLPSDRFFAERPEGSVSTLKIQRTQQEDSAVYLCASSPGLSWVNTEAFFGQGTRLTVV.

This clonotype was seen a handful of times. The chain employs TRBV19 and TRBJ2-1; D not resolved. The CDR3 has 15 residues. V was clipped by 0 bases and J by 0 bases, with 6 bases between them. Germline CDR1 and CDR2: LNHDA and SQIVND (reference sequence). The CDR3 bases are TGTGCCAGTAGTATAGATCAGTACTCCTACAATGAGCAGTTCTTC. This gives the protein CASSIDQYSYNEQFF.

This clonotype was seen at least ten times. The J gene is TRBJ2-1, the V gene TRBV20-1; D not certain. Germline CDR1 is DFQATT and CDR2 is SNEGSKA (reference sequence). The V end was cut by 1 base, the J end by 6 bases, with 10 bases between. This CDR3 spans 13 amino acids. CDR3 region: CSARVGSSNEQFF. The CDR3, as DNA: TGCAGTGCTAGAGTTGGTAGCAGCAATGAGCAGTTCTTC.

The chain combines TRBV21-1 with TRBJ2-2. TRBV21-1 is termed a pseudogene. The length of the CDR3 is 16 residues. The CDR3 sequence: CASGPIDAADTGELFF. CDR3 DNA sequence: TGTGCCAGCGGCCCGATTGATGCCGCGGACACCGGGGAGCTGTTTTTT.

This clonotype was recorded a few times. The rearrangement uses TRBV6-5 and TRBJ2-7; TRBD2 matches 7 bases. Germline CDR1 MNHEY, CDR2 SVGAGI. V dropped 2 bases and J dropped 7; count of bases not matched to a gene: 8. The CDR3 consists of 14 residues. The CDR3 DNA follows: TGTGCCAGCAGTTACGGGGCGGGAGCTCGGGAGCAGTACTTC. Its protein product is CASSYGAGAREQYF.

The rearrangement joins TRBV30 to TRBJ2-5; D may be TRBD1 or TRBD2 (5 bases each). The CDR3 extends over 12 amino acids. Germline loops: CDR1 GTSNPN, CDR2 SVGIG (reference sequence). Trimming shortened V by 6 bases and J by 7 bases, and 15 bases separated the two germline ends. The CDR3 DNA sequence: TGTGCCTGTAACAAGGGGAGTTCGACCCAGTACTTC. Translating gives CACNKGSSTQYF.

This sequence joins TRBV5-1 and TRBJ2-3; 8 bases match TRBD2. Germline CDR1 and CDR2: SGHRS and YFSETQ. The CDR3 spans 15 residues. After removal of 4 bases from V and 0 bases from J, the junction contained 4 bases not matched to a gene. The CDR3 loop is CASSTRTSSTDTQYF. For the CDR3, the DNA is TGCGCCAGCAGCACCCGGACTAGCAGCACAGATACGCAGTATTTT. Supplemented by reference TRBV5-1 and TRBJ2-3, the full variable domain reads KAGVTQTPRYLIKTRGQQVTLSCSPISGHRSVSWYQQTPGQGLQFLFEYFSETQRNKGNFPGRFSGRQFSNSRSEMNVSTLELGDSALYLCASSTRTSSTDTQYFGPGTRLTVL.

This clonotype came up a few times. V gene TRBV27 combines with J gene TRBJ2-5, with 8 bases matching TRBD2. Germline V CDR1 and CDR2: MNHEY, SMNVEV (reference sequence). CDR3 length equals 15 residues. After removal of 8 bases from V and 2 bases from J, the junction contained 10 bases not matched to a gene. The CDR3 loop is CASGPVAGPQETQYF. CDR3 coding DNA: TGTGCCAGCGGGCCGGTAGCGGGGCCACAAGAGACCCAGTACTTC.

V usage is TRBV7-9 and J usage is TRBJ2-1; a possible D gene is TRBD2 (6 bases). CDR3 length equals 16 residues. The germline V gene has CDR1 SEHNR and CDR2 FQNEAQ (reference sequence). Trimming stripped 3 bases from V and 2 bases from J, with 14 bases between. The CDR3 here is CASSFSVGTAYNEQFF. The DNA of the CDR3 is TGTGCCAGCAGCTTTTCTGTGGGGACTGCCTACAATGAGCAGTTCTTC.

The chain links TRBV4-1 to TRBJ1-2, with D possibly matching TRBD1 (6 bases). Trimming took off 3 bases at V and 2 bases at J, with 10 bases between the two ends. The CDR3 covers 14 residues. Germline CDR1 reads MGHRA; CDR2 reads YSYEKL. CDR3 sequence: CASSQGTGNYGYTF. Here the CDR3 DNA reads TGCGCCAGCAGCCAGGGAACAGGGAACTATGGCTACACCTTC.

This rearrangement joins TRBV2 to TRBJ2-7; D uncertain. This CDR3 is 10 amino acids long. Per the germline V gene, CDR1 is SNHLY and CDR2 is FYNNEI. V was pared by 5 bases and J by 4 bases, with 3 bases between. The CDR3 bases are TGTGCCAGCAGTAAGTACGAGCAGTACTTC. Protein: CASSKYEQYF.

The rearrangement joins TRBV7-9 to TRBJ2-7; tentative D call: TRBD2 (6 bases). This CDR3 region has 14 residues. The germline gives CDR1 SEHNR, CDR2 FQNEAQ (reference sequence). V shed 0 bases and J shed 3 bases, with 9 bases lying between them. This CDR3 is CASSLALGGYEQYF. Written as DNA, the CDR3 is TGTGCCAGCAGCTTAGCCCTGGGGGGCTACGAGCAGTACTTC.

This clonotype is labeled as medium-sized. The chain recombines TRBV9 with TRBJ1-5; 8 bases agree with TRBD1. Trimming cost V 3 bases and J 5 bases; bases outside gene matches: 4. The germline V gene encodes CDR1 SGDLS and CDR2 YYNGEE. This CDR3 is built from 14 residues. The CDR3 DNA follows: TGTGCCAGCAGCGCCGGACAGGGTCATCAGCCCCAGCATTTT. It is translated as CASSAGQGHQPQHF.

The chain is built from TRBV7-9 and TRBJ2-7, with 9 bases fitting TRBD1. Germline V gives CDR1 SEHNR, CDR2 FQNEAQ (reference sequence). The CDR3 extends over 15 amino acids. The trim removed 0 bases at V and 0 bases at J, leaving 0 bases unmatched. CDR3 nucleotides: TGTGCCAGCAGCTTAGCGGGACAGGGCTCCTACGAGCAGTACTTC. It specifies CASSLAGQGSYEQYF.

This rearrangement joins TRBV9 to TRBJ2-3; D might be TRBD2 (7 bases). This CDR3 has 16 amino acids. Trimming took off 3 bases at V and 4 bases at J, with 18 bases between the two ends. CDR1 is SGDLS and CDR2 is YYNGEE in the germline V gene. The CDR3 DNA reads as TGTGCCAGCAGCGCCCGGGGGGCCAGGACCCCAGATACGCAGTATTTT. Encoded protein: CASSARGARTPDTQYF.

This clonotype was found a few times. The chain recombines TRBV7-9 with TRBJ2-7, with unresolved D. The germline V and J ends were trimmed by 0 bases and 7 bases, with 7 bases remaining between them. The CDR3 length is 12 residues. The germline gives CDR1 SEHNR, CDR2 FQNEAQ (reference sequence). The CDR3 DNA reads TGTGCCAGCAGCTTAGCGCAGACAGAGCAGTACTTC. It encodes CASSLAQTEQYF.

This clonotype was detected many times. The rearrangement joins TRBV11-2 to TRBJ2-1, with 12 bases fitting TRBD2. This CDR3 has 19 amino acids. Germline trimming cut 0 bases from V and 4 bases from J; bases unmatched to any gene: 10. Germline lookup yields CDR1 SGHAT and CDR2 FQNNGV. CDR3 region: CASSLDSLAGGREYNEQFF. Here the CDR3 DNA reads TGTGCCAGCAGCTTAGATTCGCTAGCGGGAGGGAGAGAGTACAATGAGCAGTTCTTC.

This clonotype was picked up a small number of times. This sequence joins TRBV12-3 or TRBV12-4 and TRBJ2-3; 12 bases agree with TRBD2. V was pared by 4 bases and J by 2 bases, with 10 bases of the junction left unmatched. The CDR3 loop spans 18 amino acids. The CDR3 is CASSSWVTSGGNTDTQYF. For the CDR3, the DNA is TGTGCCAGCAGTTCCTGGGTGACTAGCGGGGGAAACACAGATACGCAGTATTTT.

The chain has TRBV12-3 or TRBV12-4 and TRBJ2-3; D is perhaps TRBD2 (6 bases). Trimming cost V 6 bases and J 7 bases, with 14 bases left between them. This CDR3 comprises 13 residues. The CDR3 is CASRYSGGNTQYF. CDR3 in DNA: TGTGCCAGCAGATACTCCGGGGGAAATACGCAGTATTTT.

In this sample, this clonotype turned up a few times. The chain combines TRBV7-6 with TRBJ2-7; D may be TRBD2 (6 bases). Per the germline V gene, CDR1 is SGHVS and CDR2 is FNYEAQ. The V end was cut by 10 bases, the J end by 4 bases, with 14 bases between. The CDR3 runs to 12 residues. The CDR3 reads CATRDSKYEQYF. CDR3 sequence (DNA): TGTGCCACTCGGGACTCCAAATACGAGCAGTACTTC.